This TCR beta chain was captured in a study of blood T cell repertoires in COVID-19. Looking at the study overall: PBMCs, B-cell-depleted T cells, or T cells were the source of the cDNA or gDNA that made up the material.

In germline, CDR1 is SEHNR, CDR2 FQNEAQ (reference sequence). The CDR3 runs 16 residues. Trimming stripped 1 base from V and 0 bases from J, with 10 bases between. Original data processing: Reference gene primer amplification in the assay estimated nucleated cell counts. Libraries were prepared by immunoSEQ multiplex PCR; TCRdb keeps only in-frame clonotypes and omits some of them. That table gives V, J and clone size, and the DNA gave D and trimming. The table shows just over 70,000 clones, with over 65% occurring only once. The TCR comes from a woman aged 65 to 85 with acute or convalescent COVID-19. V is TRBV7-9 and J is TRBJ2-1; tentative D call: TRBD1 (6 bases). The sequencing sample was made of peripheral blood. CDR3 nucleotides: TGTGCCAGCAGCTTAGATCAGGGGACCTCCTACAATGAGCAGTTCTTC. Its protein product is CASSLDQGTSYNEQFF.